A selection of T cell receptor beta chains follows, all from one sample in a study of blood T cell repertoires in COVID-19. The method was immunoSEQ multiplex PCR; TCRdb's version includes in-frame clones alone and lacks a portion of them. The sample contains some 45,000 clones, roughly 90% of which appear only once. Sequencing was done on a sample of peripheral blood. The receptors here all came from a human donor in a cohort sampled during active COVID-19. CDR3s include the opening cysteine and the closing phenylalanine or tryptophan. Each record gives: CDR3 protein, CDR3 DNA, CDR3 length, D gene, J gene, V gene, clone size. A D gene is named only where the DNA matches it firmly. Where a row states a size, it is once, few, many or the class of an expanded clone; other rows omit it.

CDR3 protein: CASSGAQNSPLHF
CDR3 DNA: TGTGCCTCTAGCGGGGCGCAGAATTCACCCCTCCACTTT
CDR3 length: 13
D gene: .
J gene: TRBJ1-6
V gene: TRBV12-3/TRBV12-4
clone size: .

CDR3 protein: CASSPRHGNTEAFF
CDR3 DNA: TGTGCCAGCAGCCCCAGGCATGGGAACACTGAAGCTTTCTTT
CDR3 length: 14
D gene: .
J gene: TRBJ1-1
V gene: TRBV7-2
clone size: .

CDR3 protein: CASSLLIGGGTNGYTF
CDR3 DNA: TGCGCCAGCAGCCTCCTCATCGGGGGGGGAACCAATGGCTACACCTTC
CDR3 length: 16
D gene: .
J gene: TRBJ1-2
V gene: TRBV5-1
clone size: .

CDR3 protein: CASSFGFSGGTDTQYF
CDR3 DNA: TGCGCCAGCAGCTTTGGTTTTAGCGGGGGGACAGATACGCAGTATTTT
CDR3 length: 16
D gene: TRBD2
J gene: TRBJ2-3
V gene: TRBV5-1
clone size: .

CDR3 protein: CASSRGGAETQYF
CDR3 DNA: TGTGCCAGCAGCCGCGGCGGGGCAGAGACCCAGTACTTC
CDR3 length: 13
D gene: .
J gene: TRBJ2-5
V gene: TRBV3-1/TRBV3-2
clone size: once

CDR3 protein: CASSQAGGRNGELFF
CDR3 DNA: TGTGCCAGCAGCCAAGCGGGGGGGCGGAACGGGGAGCTGTTTTTT
CDR3 length: 15
D gene: TRBD2
J gene: TRBJ2-2
V gene: TRBV7-6
clone size: .

CDR3 protein: CATRAGASGELFF
CDR3 DNA: TGTGCCACCAGGGCAGGGGCTAGCGGGGAGCTGTTTTTT
CDR3 length: 13
D gene: .
J gene: TRBJ2-2
V gene: TRBV24-1
clone size: .

CDR3 protein: CASSPQMAGSYEQYF
CDR3 DNA: TGCGCCAGCAGCCCTCAGATGGCGGGCTCCTACGAGCAGTACTTC
CDR3 length: 15
D gene: .
J gene: TRBJ2-7
V gene: TRBV5-1
clone size: .

CDR3 protein: CASSLDRQGPAYEQYF
CDR3 DNA: TGTGCCAGCAGCTTAGATCGGCAGGGCCCGGCCTACGAGCAGTACTTC
CDR3 length: 16
D gene: .
J gene: TRBJ2-7
V gene: TRBV11-2
clone size: .

CDR3 protein: CASSARGTSGSYEQYF
CDR3 DNA: TGTGCCAGCAGCGCGAGGGGGACTAGCGGATCCTACGAGCAGTACTTC
CDR3 length: 16
D gene: TRBD2
J gene: TRBJ2-7
V gene: TRBV9
clone size: few

CDR3 protein: CASSSLRGGLGEQFF
CDR3 DNA: TGTGCCAGCAGTTCCTTGCGGGGGGGGTTAGGTGAGCAGTTCTTC
CDR3 length: 15
D gene: TRBD2
J gene: TRBJ2-1
V gene: TRBV28
clone size: .

CDR3 protein: CASSLSRKDEQFF
CDR3 DNA: TGTGCCAGCAGTTTATCGAGGAAGGATGAGCAGTTCTTC
CDR3 length: 13
D gene: .
J gene: TRBJ2-1
V gene: TRBV27
clone size: .

CDR3 protein: CASSFLLDSFPYEQYF
CDR3 DNA: TGTGCCAGCAGTTTCCTCCTAGACAGTTTCCCCTACGAGCAGTACTTC
CDR3 length: 16
D gene: .
J gene: TRBJ2-7
V gene: TRBV27
clone size: .

CDR3 protein: CASSFFGQDTLSNTGELFF
CDR3 DNA: TGTGCCAGCAGCTTTTTCGGCCAGGACACACTCTCGAACACCGGGGAGCTGTTTTTT
CDR3 length: 19
D gene: .
J gene: TRBJ2-2
V gene: TRBV5-5
clone size: .

CDR3 protein: CASSTRVTVYEQYF
CDR3 DNA: TGTGCCAGCAGTACACGAGTCACAGTCTACGAGCAGTACTTC
CDR3 length: 14
D gene: .
J gene: TRBJ2-7
V gene: TRBV6-5
clone size: .

CDR3 protein: CASSTLGTSNYGYTF
CDR3 DNA: TGTGCCAGCAGCACGTTGGGGACAAGTAACTATGGCTACACCTTC
CDR3 length: 15
D gene: .
J gene: TRBJ1-2
V gene: TRBV9
clone size: .

CDR3 protein: CASSRGSSQPQHF
CDR3 DNA: TGTGCCAGCAGCAGGGGTTCCTCTCAGCCCCAGCATTTT
CDR3 length: 13
D gene: .
J gene: TRBJ1-5
V gene: TRBV6-5
clone size: .

CDR3 protein: CASSSGLGGNSPLHF
CDR3 DNA: TGTGCCAGCAGTTCCGGACTGGGCGGTAATTCACCCCTCCACTTT
CDR3 length: 15
D gene: .
J gene: TRBJ1-6
V gene: TRBV9
clone size: .

CDR3 protein: CSGVGEYEQYF
CDR3 DNA: TGCAGCGGGGTGGGAGAATACGAGCAGTACTTC
CDR3 length: 11
D gene: .
J gene: TRBJ2-7
V gene: TRBV29-1
clone size: once

CDR3 protein: CASSVGHATSRGFYSNQPQHF
CDR3 DNA: TGTGCCAGCAGCGTAGGACACGCAACTTCCCGGGGGTTTTATAGCAATCAGCCCCAGCATTTT
CDR3 length: 21
D gene: .
J gene: TRBJ1-5
V gene: TRBV9
clone size: .

CDR3 protein: CASSSRGPTNTGELFF
CDR3 DNA: TGTGCCAGCTCATCCAGGGGGCCCACGAACACCGGGGAGCTGTTTTTT
CDR3 length: 16
D gene: TRBD1
J gene: TRBJ2-2
V gene: TRBV18
clone size: .

CDR3 protein: CASTGGTDTQYF
CDR3 DNA: TGTGCCAGTACAGGGGGAACAGATACGCAGTATTTT
CDR3 length: 12
D gene: TRBD1
J gene: TRBJ2-3
V gene: TRBV19
clone size: .

CDR3 protein: CASSQDYFASGGETQYF
CDR3 DNA: TGCGCCAGCAGCCAAGATTACTTCGCTAGCGGGGGAGAGACCCAGTACTTC
CDR3 length: 17
D gene: TRBD2
J gene: TRBJ2-5
V gene: TRBV4-1
clone size: .

CDR3 protein: CAISAGLNQPQHF
CDR3 DNA: TGTGCCATCAGTGCAGGTCTCAATCAGCCCCAGCATTTT
CDR3 length: 13
D gene: .
J gene: TRBJ1-5
V gene: TRBV10-3
clone size: .

CDR3 protein: CASSLTGVSNQPQHF
CDR3 DNA: TGTGCCAGCAGCTTAACAGGGGTTAGCAATCAGCCCCAGCATTTT
CDR3 length: 15
D gene: .
J gene: TRBJ1-5
V gene: TRBV7-3
clone size: .

CDR3 protein: CASSVGTGNSPLHF
CDR3 DNA: TGTGCCAGCTCCGTCGGGACAGGAAATTCACCCCTCCACTTT
CDR3 length: 14
D gene: TRBD1
J gene: TRBJ1-6
V gene: TRBV18
clone size: .

CDR3 protein: CASRSDLGDSPLHF
CDR3 DNA: TGTGCCAGCAGATCCGATCTAGGGGATTCACCCCTCCACTTT
CDR3 length: 14
D gene: .
J gene: TRBJ1-6
V gene: TRBV27
clone size: .

CDR3 protein: CASSLIRGSYEQYF
CDR3 DNA: TGTGCCAGCAGCTTAATTCGGGGCTCCTACGAGCAGTACTTC
CDR3 length: 14
D gene: .
J gene: TRBJ2-7
V gene: TRBV7-9
clone size: .

CDR3 protein: CAWSVSGANEQFF
CDR3 DNA: TGTGCCTGGAGTGTTAGCGGGGCCAATGAGCAGTTCTTC
CDR3 length: 13
D gene: TRBD2
J gene: TRBJ2-1
V gene: TRBV30
clone size: .

CDR3 protein: CASSYRLAGGQNTGELFF
CDR3 DNA: TGTGCCAGCAGTTATCGCCTAGCGGGGGGCCAGAACACCGGGGAGCTGTTTTTT
CDR3 length: 18
D gene: TRBD2
J gene: TRBJ2-2
V gene: TRBV6-2/TRBV6-3
clone size: .

CDR3 protein: CASSQDWQGNTIYF
CDR3 DNA: TGTGCCAGCAGCCAAGATTGGCAGGGAAACACCATATATTTT
CDR3 length: 14
D gene: .
J gene: TRBJ1-3
V gene: TRBV3-1/TRBV3-2
clone size: .

CDR3 protein: CASTYRDTQYF
CDR3 DNA: TGTGCCAGTACGTATCGAGATACGCAGTATTTT
CDR3 length: 11
D gene: .
J gene: TRBJ2-3
V gene: TRBV19
clone size: .

CDR3 protein: CASSPRQGSSYEQYF
CDR3 DNA: TGTGCCAGCAGCCCCCGACAGGGATCCTCCTACGAGCAGTACTTC
CDR3 length: 15
D gene: TRBD1
J gene: TRBJ2-7
V gene: TRBV7-4
clone size: .

CDR3 protein: CASSYGANTGELFF
CDR3 DNA: TGTGCCAGCAGTTATGGGGCCAACACCGGGGAGCTGTTTTTT
CDR3 length: 14
D gene: .
J gene: TRBJ2-2
V gene: TRBV6-6
clone size: .

CDR3 protein: CASGPGGRPGGEQFF
CDR3 DNA: TGTGCCAGCGGCCCCGGGGGGCGCCCCGGGGGGGAGCAGTTCTTC
CDR3 length: 15
D gene: .
J gene: TRBJ2-1
V gene: TRBV5-4
clone size: .

CDR3 protein: CASSLSIGGVNYGYTF
CDR3 DNA: TGCGCCAGCAGCTTGAGTATAGGAGGAGTTAACTATGGCTACACCTTC
CDR3 length: 16
D gene: .
J gene: TRBJ1-2
V gene: TRBV5-1
clone size: .

CDR3 protein: CASSLGDGGYQPQHF
CDR3 DNA: TGCGCCAGCAGCTTGGGAGACGGAGGATATCAGCCCCAGCATTTT
CDR3 length: 15
D gene: .
J gene: TRBJ1-5
V gene: TRBV5-1
clone size: .

CDR3 protein: CASSLGLSVRKPIYF
CDR3 DNA: TGTGCCAGCAGCTTAGGCCTCAGTGTCAGGAAACCCATATATTTT
CDR3 length: 15
D gene: .
J gene: TRBJ1-3
V gene: TRBV13
clone size: .

CDR3 protein: CASSVDRVSYEQYF
CDR3 DNA: TGTGCCAGCAGCGTGGACAGGGTGTCCTACGAGCAGTACTTC
CDR3 length: 14
D gene: TRBD1
J gene: TRBJ2-7
V gene: TRBV11-1
clone size: once

CDR3 protein: CASSPTGTGDYGYTF
CDR3 DNA: TGTGCCAGCTCCCCAACCGGGACAGGCGACTATGGCTACACCTTC
CDR3 length: 15
D gene: TRBD1
J gene: TRBJ1-2
V gene: TRBV18
clone size: .

CDR3 protein: CASSFTGSMDTQYF
CDR3 DNA: TGTGCCAGCAGTTTTACAGGGTCGATGGATACGCAGTATTTT
CDR3 length: 14
D gene: .
J gene: TRBJ2-3
V gene: TRBV7-3
clone size: once

CDR3 protein: CASSSSQGTAQYF
CDR3 DNA: TGTGCCAGCAGCAGCAGTCAGGGTACGGCGCAGTATTTT
CDR3 length: 13
D gene: .
J gene: TRBJ2-3
V gene: TRBV7-9
clone size: .

CDR3 protein: CASSNRDSNTEAFF
CDR3 DNA: TGTGCCAGCAGCAACCGGGACAGCAACACTGAAGCTTTCTTT
CDR3 length: 14
D gene: TRBD1
J gene: TRBJ1-1
V gene: TRBV7-9
clone size: .

CDR3 protein: CASSLFVLAGATGELFF
CDR3 DNA: TGTGCCAGCAGCTTGTTTGTTCTAGCGGGGGCCACCGGGGAGCTGTTTTTT
CDR3 length: 17
D gene: TRBD2
J gene: TRBJ2-2
V gene: TRBV5-6
clone size: once

CDR3 protein: CASSLSYAGETQYF
CDR3 DNA: TGTGCCAGTAGTCTTAGCTACGCCGGAGAGACCCAGTACTTC
CDR3 length: 14
D gene: .
J gene: TRBJ2-5
V gene: TRBV19
clone size: once

CDR3 protein: CASSLDSDQPQHF
CDR3 DNA: TGCGCCAGCAGCTTGGATTCGGATCAGCCCCAGCATTTT
CDR3 length: 13
D gene: .
J gene: TRBJ1-5
V gene: TRBV5-1
clone size: .